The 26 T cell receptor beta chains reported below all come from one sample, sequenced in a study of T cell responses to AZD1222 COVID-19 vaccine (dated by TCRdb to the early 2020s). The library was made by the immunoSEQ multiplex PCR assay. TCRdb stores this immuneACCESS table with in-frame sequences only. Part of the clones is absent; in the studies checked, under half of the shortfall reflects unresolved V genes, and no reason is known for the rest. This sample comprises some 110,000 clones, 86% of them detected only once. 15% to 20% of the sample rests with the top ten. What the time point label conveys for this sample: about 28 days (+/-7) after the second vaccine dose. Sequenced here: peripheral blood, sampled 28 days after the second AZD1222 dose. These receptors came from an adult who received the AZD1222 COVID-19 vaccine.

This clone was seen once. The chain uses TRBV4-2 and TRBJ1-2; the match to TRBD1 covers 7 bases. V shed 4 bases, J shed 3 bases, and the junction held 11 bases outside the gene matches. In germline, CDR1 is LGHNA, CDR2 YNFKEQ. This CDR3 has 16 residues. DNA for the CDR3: TGTGCCAGCAGCCGAACAGGGGCCGATCGCGACTATGGCTACACCTTC. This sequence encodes CASSRTGADRDYGYTF.

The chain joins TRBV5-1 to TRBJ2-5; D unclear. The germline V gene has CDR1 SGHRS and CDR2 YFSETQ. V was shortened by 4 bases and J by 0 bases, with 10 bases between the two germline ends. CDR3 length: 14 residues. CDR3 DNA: TGCGCCAGCAGCCTGGTACAGTACCAAGAGACCCAGTACTTC. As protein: CASSLVQYQETQYF.

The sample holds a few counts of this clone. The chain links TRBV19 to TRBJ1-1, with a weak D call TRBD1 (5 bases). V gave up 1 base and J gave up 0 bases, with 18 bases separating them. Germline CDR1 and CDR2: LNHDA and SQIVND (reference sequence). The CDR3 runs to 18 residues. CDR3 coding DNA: TGTGCCAGTAGTATAGCCTTGGTTCGACAGCGAGTGAACACTGAAGCTTTCTTT. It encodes CASSIALVRQRVNTEAFF.

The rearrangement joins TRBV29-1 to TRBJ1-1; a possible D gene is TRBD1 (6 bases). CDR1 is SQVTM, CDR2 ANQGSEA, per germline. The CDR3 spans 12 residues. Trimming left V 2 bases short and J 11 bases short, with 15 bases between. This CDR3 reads CSVEPTGMVAFF. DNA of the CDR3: TGCAGCGTTGAACCCACAGGGATGGTGGCTTTCTTT.

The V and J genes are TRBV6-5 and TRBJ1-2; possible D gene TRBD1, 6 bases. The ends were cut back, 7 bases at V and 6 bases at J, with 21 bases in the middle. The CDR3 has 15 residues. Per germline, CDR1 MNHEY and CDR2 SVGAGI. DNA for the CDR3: TGTGCCAGCACCCCATCAGTGGGGGCTGGTAATGGCTACACCTTC. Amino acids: CASTPSVGAGNGYTF.

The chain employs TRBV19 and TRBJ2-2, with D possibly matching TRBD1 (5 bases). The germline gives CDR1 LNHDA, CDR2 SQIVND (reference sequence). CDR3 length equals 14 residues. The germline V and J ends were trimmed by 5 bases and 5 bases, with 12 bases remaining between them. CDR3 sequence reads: CASSQTGATGELFF. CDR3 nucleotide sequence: TGTGCCAGTAGTCAAACAGGAGCTACCGGGGAGCTGTTTTTT.

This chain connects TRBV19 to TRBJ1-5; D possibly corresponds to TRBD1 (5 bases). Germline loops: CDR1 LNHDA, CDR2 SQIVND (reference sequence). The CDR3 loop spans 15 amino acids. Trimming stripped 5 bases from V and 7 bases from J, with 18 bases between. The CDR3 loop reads CASSQQSRAGQPQHF. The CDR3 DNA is TGTGCCAGTAGTCAACAAAGCAGGGCGGGGCAGCCCCAGCATTTT.

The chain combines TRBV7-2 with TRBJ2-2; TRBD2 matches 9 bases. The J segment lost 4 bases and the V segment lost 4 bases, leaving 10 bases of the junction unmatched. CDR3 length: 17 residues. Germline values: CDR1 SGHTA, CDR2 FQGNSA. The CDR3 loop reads CASSYPLAGGRTGELFF. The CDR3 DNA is TGTGCCAGCAGCTACCCTCTTGCGGGGGGGCGCACCGGGGAGCTGTTTTTT.

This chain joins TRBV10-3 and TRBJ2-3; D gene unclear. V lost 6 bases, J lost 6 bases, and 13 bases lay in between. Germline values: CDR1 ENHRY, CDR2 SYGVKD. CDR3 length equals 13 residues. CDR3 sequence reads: CAIRSPGSDTQYF. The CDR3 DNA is TGTGCCATCAGAAGCCCCGGCAGTGATACGCAGTATTTT.

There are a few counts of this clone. In DNA, the CDR3 is TGTGCCAGTAGTATACAACTCAATCAGCCCCAGCATTTT. It is translated as CASSIQLNQPQHF. This chain links TRBV19 with TRBJ1-5; no clear D gene. V lost 2 bases and J 3 bases, leaving 5 bases between the germline ends. The germline CDR1 and CDR2 sequences are LNHDA and SQIVND (reference sequence). CDR3 length: 13 amino acids.

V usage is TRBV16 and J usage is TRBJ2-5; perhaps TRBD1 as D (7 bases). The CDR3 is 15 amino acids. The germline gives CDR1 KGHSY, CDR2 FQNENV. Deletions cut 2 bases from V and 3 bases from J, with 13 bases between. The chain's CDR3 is CASSQRQGGKETQYF. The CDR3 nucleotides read TGTGCCAGCAGCCAACGCCAGGGGGGTAAAGAGACCCAGTACTTC.

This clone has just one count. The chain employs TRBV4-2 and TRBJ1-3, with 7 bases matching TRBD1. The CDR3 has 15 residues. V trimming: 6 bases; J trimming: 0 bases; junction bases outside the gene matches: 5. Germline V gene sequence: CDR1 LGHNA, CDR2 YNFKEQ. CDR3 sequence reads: CASSFDRVSGNTIYF. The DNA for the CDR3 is TGTGCCAGCAGTTTCGACAGGGTCTCTGGAAACACCATATATTTT.

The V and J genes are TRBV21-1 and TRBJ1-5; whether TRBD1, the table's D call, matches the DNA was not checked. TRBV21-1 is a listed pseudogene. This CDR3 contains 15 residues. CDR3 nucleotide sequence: TGTGCCAGCAGCCCGAGCAGGGAAAGCAATCAGCCCCAGCATTTT. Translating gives CASSPSRESNQPQHF.

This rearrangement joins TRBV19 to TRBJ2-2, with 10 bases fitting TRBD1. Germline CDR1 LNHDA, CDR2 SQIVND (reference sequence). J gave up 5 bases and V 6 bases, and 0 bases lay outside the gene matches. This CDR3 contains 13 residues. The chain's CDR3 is CASRGQGTGELFF. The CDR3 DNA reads TGTGCCAGTAGGGGACAGGGGACCGGGGAGCTGTTTTTT.

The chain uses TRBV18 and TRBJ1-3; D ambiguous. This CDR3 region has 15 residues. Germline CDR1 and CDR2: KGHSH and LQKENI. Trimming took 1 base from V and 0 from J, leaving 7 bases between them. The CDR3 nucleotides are TGTGCCAGCTCACCACTTAAGAGCTCTGGAAACACCATATATTTT. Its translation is CASSPLKSSGNTIYF.

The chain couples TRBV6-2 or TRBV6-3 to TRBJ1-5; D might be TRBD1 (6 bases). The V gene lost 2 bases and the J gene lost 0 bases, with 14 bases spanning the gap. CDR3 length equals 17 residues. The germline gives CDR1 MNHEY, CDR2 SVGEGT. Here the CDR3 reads CASSYDGGPYSNQPQHF. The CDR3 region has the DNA TGTGCCAGCAGTTACGACGGGGGCCCGTATAGCAATCAGCCCCAGCATTTT.

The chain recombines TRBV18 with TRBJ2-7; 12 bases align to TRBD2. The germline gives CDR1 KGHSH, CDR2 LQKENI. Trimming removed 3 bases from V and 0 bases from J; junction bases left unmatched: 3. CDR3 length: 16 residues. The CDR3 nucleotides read TGTGCCAGCTCACCCTCTAGCGGGAGGGCCTCCTACGAGCAGTACTTC. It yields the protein CASSPSSGRASYEQYF.

CDR3 amino acids: CASSDWVDEQFF. In DNA, the CDR3 is TGTGCCAGTAGTGATTGGGTCGATGAGCAGTTCTTC. The J gene is TRBJ2-1, the V gene TRBV19; no firm D call. V gave up 5 bases and J gave up 8 bases, with 10 bases separating them. The V gene's germline CDR1 is LNHDA and CDR2 SQIVND (reference sequence). The CDR3 loop spans 12 amino acids.

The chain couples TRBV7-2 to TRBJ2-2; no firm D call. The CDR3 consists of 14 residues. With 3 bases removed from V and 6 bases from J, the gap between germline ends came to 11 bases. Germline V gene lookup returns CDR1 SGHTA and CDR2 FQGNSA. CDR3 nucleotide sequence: TGTGCCAGCAGCTTTTCCGGTTTCGCCGGGGAGCTGTTTTTT. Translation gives CASSFSGFAGELFF.

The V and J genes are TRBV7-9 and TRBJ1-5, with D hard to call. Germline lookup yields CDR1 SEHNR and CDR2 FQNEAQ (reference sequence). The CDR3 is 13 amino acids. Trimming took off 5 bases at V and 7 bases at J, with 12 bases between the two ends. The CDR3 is CASSPAGGQPQHF. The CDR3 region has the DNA TGTGCCAGCAGCCCGGCGGGAGGCCAGCCCCAGCATTTT.

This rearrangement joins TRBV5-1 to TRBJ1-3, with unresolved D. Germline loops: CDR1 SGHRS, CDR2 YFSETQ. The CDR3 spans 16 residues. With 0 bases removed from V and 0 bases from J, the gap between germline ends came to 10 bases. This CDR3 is CASSLELGYSGNTIYF. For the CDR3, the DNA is TGCGCCAGCAGCTTGGAGCTCGGGTACTCTGGAAACACCATATATTTT.

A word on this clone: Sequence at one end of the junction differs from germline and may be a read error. The CDR3 nucleotides read TGTGCCAGCAGCTTTTACAGGGTCCAAGAGGCCCAGTACTTC. Protein sequence: CASSFYRVQEAQYF. This rearrangement joins TRBV7-9 to TRBJ2-5; a possible D gene is TRBD1 (6 bases). This CDR3 has 14 amino acids. CDR1 is SEHNR, CDR2 FQNEAQ, per germline (reference sequence).

The CDR3 DNA is TGTGCCAGCTCACCCACGACAGGTCCTGGAAACACCATATATTTT. Its protein is CASSPTTGPGNTIYF. The V call is TRBV18, the J call TRBJ1-3, with D maybe TRBD1 (6 bases). CDR1 KGHSH and CDR2 LQKENI come from the germline V gene. The V and J ends lost 3 bases and 2 bases respectively, with 11 bases between them. The CDR3 is made up of 15 amino acids.

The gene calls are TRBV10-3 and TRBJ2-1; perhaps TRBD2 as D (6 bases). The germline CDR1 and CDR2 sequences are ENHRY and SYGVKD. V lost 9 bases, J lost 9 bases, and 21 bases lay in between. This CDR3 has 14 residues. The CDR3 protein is CAMAGRESTGEQFF. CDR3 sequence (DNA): TGTGCCATGGCGGGACGGGAGTCCACCGGTGAGCAGTTCTTC.

The CDR3 protein is CASSWGTSGRVPYEQYF. The CDR3, as DNA: TGTGCCAGCAGCTGGGGGACTAGCGGGAGGGTGCCCTACGAGCAGTACTTC. The chain has TRBV5-4 and TRBJ2-7, with 16 bases that match TRBD2. CDR3 size: 17 residues. Germline V gene sequence: CDR1 SGHNT, CDR2 YYREEE (reference sequence). V was pared by 3 bases and J by 2 bases, with 5 bases of the junction left unmatched.

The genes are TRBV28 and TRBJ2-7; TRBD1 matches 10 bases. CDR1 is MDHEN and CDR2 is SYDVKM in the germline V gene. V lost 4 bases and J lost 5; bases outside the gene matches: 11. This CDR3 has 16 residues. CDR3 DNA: TGTGCCAGCAGTTCATGGGCGGGACAGGGGATTGACGAGCAGTACTTC. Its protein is CASSSWAGQGIDEQYF.